This T cell receptor beta chain was documented in a study of blood T cell repertoires in COVID-19. The germline CDR1 and CDR2 sequences are SGHAT and FQNNGV. The V and J ends lost 4 bases and 4 bases respectively, with 7 bases between them. CDR3 length equals 12 residues. The repertoire was sequenced with immunoSEQ multiplex PCR; TCRdb's copy has only in-frame clones and lacks some. The sample yields hundreds of thousands of clones, roughly 87% seen once. The receptor was derived from a young woman who had recovered from COVID-19. Sequencing was carried out using peripheral blood. The chain carries TRBV11-2 and TRBJ1-2; no clear D gene. CDR3 loop: CASSSGLYGYTF. In DNA, the CDR3 is TGTGCCAGCAGCTCCGGACTCTATGGCTACACCTTC.